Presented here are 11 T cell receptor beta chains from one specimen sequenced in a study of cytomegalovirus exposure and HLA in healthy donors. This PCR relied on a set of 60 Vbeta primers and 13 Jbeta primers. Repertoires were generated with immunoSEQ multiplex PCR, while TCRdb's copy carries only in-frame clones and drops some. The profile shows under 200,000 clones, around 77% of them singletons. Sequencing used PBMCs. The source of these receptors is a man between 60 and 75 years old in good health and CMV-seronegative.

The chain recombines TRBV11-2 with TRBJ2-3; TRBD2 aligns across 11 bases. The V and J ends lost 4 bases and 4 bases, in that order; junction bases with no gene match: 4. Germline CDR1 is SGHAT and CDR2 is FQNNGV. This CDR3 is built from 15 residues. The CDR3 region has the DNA TGTGCCAGCAGCTCCCAACTAGCGGGGGCAGATACGCAGTATTTT. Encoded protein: CASSSQLAGADTQYF.

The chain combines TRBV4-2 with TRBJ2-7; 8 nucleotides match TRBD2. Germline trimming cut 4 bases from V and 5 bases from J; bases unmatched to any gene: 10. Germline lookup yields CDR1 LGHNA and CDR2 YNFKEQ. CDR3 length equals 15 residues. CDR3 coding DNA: TGTGCCAGCAGCCTGGGCCCGGGAGGGGCCAACGAGCAGTACTTC. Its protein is CASSLGPGGANEQYF.

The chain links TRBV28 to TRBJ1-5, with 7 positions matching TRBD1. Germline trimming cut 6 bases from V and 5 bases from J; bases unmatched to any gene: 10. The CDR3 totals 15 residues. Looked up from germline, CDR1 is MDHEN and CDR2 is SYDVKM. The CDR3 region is CASRRTGIMDQPQHF. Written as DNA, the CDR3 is TGTGCCAGCAGACGGACAGGAATAATGGATCAGCCCCAGCATTTT. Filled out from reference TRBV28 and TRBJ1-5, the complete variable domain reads DVKVTQSSRYLVKRTGEKVFLECVQDMDHENMFWYRQDPGLGLRLIYFSYDVKMKEKGDIPEGYSVSREKKERFSLILESASTNQTSMYLCASRRTGIMDQPQHFGDGTRLSIL.

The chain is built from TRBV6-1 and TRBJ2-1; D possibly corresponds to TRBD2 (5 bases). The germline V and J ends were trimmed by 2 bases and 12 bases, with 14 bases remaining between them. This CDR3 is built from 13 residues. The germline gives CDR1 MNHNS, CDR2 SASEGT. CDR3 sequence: CASSERWGVMQFF. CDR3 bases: TGTGCCAGCAGTGAACGATGGGGAGTAATGCAGTTCTTC.

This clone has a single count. CDR3 protein: CASSPSGTGLRTDTQYF. CDR3 DNA sequence: TGTGCCAGCAGCCCGTCGGGGACAGGCTTACGCACAGATACGCAGTATTTT. The V and J genes are TRBV14 and TRBJ2-3, with 8 bases that match TRBD1. With V trimmed by 4 bases and J by 1 base, 10 bases remained unmatched. The CDR3 is made up of 17 amino acids. CDR1 SGHDN and CDR2 FVKESK come from the germline V gene. The full variable domain, rest sourced from reference TRBV14 and TRBJ2-3, is EAGVTQFPSHSVIEKGQTVTLRCDPISGHDNLYWYRRVMGKEIKFLLHFVKESKQDESGMPNNRFLAERTGGTYSTLKVQPAELEDSGVYFCASSPSGTGLRTDTQYFGPGTRLTVL.

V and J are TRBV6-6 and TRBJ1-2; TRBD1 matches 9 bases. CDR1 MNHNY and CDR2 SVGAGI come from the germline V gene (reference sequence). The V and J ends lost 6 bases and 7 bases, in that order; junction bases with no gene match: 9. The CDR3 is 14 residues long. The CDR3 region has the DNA TGTGCCAGCAGAAACAGGGGGCTTAGCGGTGGCTACACCTTC. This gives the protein CASRNRGLSGGYTF.

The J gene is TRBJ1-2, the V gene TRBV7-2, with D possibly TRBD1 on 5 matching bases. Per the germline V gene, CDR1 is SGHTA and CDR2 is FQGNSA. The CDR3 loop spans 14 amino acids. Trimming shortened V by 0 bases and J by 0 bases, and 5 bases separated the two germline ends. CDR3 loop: CASSLAGANYGYTF. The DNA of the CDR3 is TGTGCCAGCAGCTTAGCAGGGGCTAACTATGGCTACACCTTC.

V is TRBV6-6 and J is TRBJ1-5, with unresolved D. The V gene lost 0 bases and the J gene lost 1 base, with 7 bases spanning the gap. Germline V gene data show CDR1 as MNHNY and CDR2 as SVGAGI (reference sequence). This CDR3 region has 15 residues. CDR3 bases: TGTGCCAGCAGTTACTCAGACTGGAGCAATCAGCCCCAGCATTTT. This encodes CASSYSDWSNQPQHF.

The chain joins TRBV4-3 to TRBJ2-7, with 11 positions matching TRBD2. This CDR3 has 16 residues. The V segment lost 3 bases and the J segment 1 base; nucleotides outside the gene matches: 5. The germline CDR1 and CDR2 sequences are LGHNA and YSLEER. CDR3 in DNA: TGCGCCAGCAGCCAGATAGCGGGAGGGCCTTCCTACGAGCAGTACTTC. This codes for CASSQIAGGPSYEQYF.

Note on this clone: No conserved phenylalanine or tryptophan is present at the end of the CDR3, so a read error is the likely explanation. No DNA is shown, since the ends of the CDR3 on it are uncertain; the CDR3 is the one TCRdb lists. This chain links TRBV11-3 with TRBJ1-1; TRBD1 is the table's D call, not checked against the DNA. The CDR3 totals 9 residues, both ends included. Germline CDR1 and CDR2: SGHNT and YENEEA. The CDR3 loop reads CASSPGQAG.

The CDR3 region has the DNA TGTGCCAGCAAAACTGCCCTCACCGGGGAGCTGTTTTTT. Amino acid sequence: CASKTALTGELFF. The chain couples TRBV28 to TRBJ2-2; D not certain. V dropped 7 bases and J dropped 4 bases, with 10 bases sitting between them. CDR1 is MDHEN and CDR2 is SYDVKM in the germline V gene. The CDR3 is 13 residues long.